What follows are 13 T cell receptor beta chains derived from one specimen sequenced in a study of monozygotic twins with inflammatory bowel disease. TCRdb re-called the 5' RACE reads and gives one entry per CDR3 protein, without DNA. The sample has 210,000 or so distinct CDR3 sequences. Sequencing input: blood. Receptor source: a human donor with ulcerative colitis or Crohn's disease, or a healthy co-twin of an affected twin (not recorded which).

The CDR3 reads CASSLLGGVAYEQYF. The chain has TRBV7-2 and TRBJ2-7; TCRdb's assignment of TRBD2 cannot be checked, as there is no DNA. The CDR3 has 15 amino acids. Germline V CDR1 and CDR2: SGHTA, FQGNSA.

The chain is built from TRBV20-1 and TRBJ1-2. Germline CDR1 DFQATT, CDR2 SNEGSKA (reference sequence). CDR3 length equals 15 residues. CDR3: CSARDTRILDYGYTF.

V is TRBV5-1 and J is TRBJ2-3. Germline CDR1 SGHRS, CDR2 YFSETQ. The CDR3 is made up of 14 amino acids. The CDR3 reads CASSLGYEVDTQYF.

This chain connects TRBV5-1 to TRBJ2-2. The CDR3 loop spans 14 amino acids. Looked up from germline, CDR1 is SGHRS and CDR2 is YFSETQ. The CDR3 here is CASSLEQTTGELFF.

This sequence joins TRBV12-3 or TRBV12-4 and TRBJ1-2; TCRdb's D call of TRBD1 is untestable without DNA. The CDR3 totals 15 residues. Here the CDR3 reads CASSPSADRVGFGTF.

This chain uses TRBV5-1 with TRBJ2-3. The CDR3 runs 12 residues. Germline lookup yields CDR1 SGHRS and CDR2 YFSETQ. CDR3 sequence reads: CASSYVSDTQYF.

This chain joins TRBV2 and TRBJ2-2. The germline V gene encodes CDR1 SNHLY and CDR2 FYNNEI. This CDR3 has 12 residues. CDR3 in amino acids: CASRVSHWELFF.

The J gene is TRBJ2-5, the V gene TRBV19; TCRdb's D gene call, TRBD1, goes unchecked for lack of DNA. From germline, CDR1 is LNHDA and CDR2 SQIVND (reference sequence). The CDR3 is 15 residues long. The CDR3 reads CASSRISGGRETQYF.

The CDR3 protein is CSVTGTGYGYTF. The V gene is TRBV29-1, the J gene TRBJ1-2; TCRdb selects TRBD1, and the lack of DNA leaves this call unchecked. The CDR3 spans 12 residues. Germline V gene data show CDR1 as SQVTM and CDR2 as ANQGSEA.

The chain recombines TRBV20-1 with TRBJ2-5; there is no DNA to check the TCRdb D call of TRBD1. This CDR3 has 12 amino acids. Germline loops: CDR1 DFQATT, CDR2 SNEGSKA (reference sequence). The CDR3 loop is CSARTAGETPYF.

This chain connects TRBV5-1 to TRBJ2-1; TCRdb indicates TRBD1, and absent DNA this call remains unverified. The CDR3 sequence is 14 residues long. Germline loops: CDR1 SGHRS, CDR2 YFSETQ. This chain's CDR3 is CASSLDPPSNEQFF.

The gene calls are TRBV7-9 and TRBJ2-1; as DNA is missing, the TRBD2 call by TCRdb cannot be tested. The CDR3 totals 12 residues. The germline gives CDR1 SEHNR, CDR2 FQNEAQ (reference sequence). CDR3: CASSLTAGRKFF.

The J gene is TRBJ2-1, the V gene TRBV3-1; the D gene TCRdb calls, TRBD2, cannot be checked with no DNA. The CDR3 runs to 15 residues. CDR1 and CDR2 (germline): LGHDT, YNNKEL (reference sequence). Here the CDR3 reads CASSPSGGTYNEQFF.